These T cell receptor beta chains were read from a single sample in a study of control samples from healthy donors and cancer patients. TCRdb's table, derived via immunoSEQ multiplex PCR, lists solely in-frame clones and lacks some. The sample includes some 95,000 clones, approximately 80% of them seen just once. What was sequenced was blood. The receptors stem from a young woman in good health. Both conserved end residues are part of each CDR3. A D gene is named only where the DNA matches it firmly. Not every row has a clone size; where given, it reads once, few, many or a size class.

. . TRBJ1-4 TRBV5-1 13 TGCGCCAGCAGACGTGGGGGTGATGAAAAACTGTTTTTT CASRRGGDEKLFF
. TRBD1 TRBJ1-2 TRBV10-1 13 TGCGCCAGCAGTGCCCAGGGGGCGTCTGGCTACACCTTC CASSAQGASGYTF
once TRBD1 TRBJ1-2 TRBV6-5 16 TGTGCCAGCAGTTACCTAACTCCGGGACAGGGTGGAGGCTACACCTTC CASSYLTPGQGGGYTF
few TRBD1 TRBJ2-6 TRBV10-3 16 TGTGCCATCAGTACGGGACAGGGGGCTGGGGCCAACGTCCTGACTTTC CAISTGQGAGANVLTF
. . TRBJ1-1 TRBV11-2 13 TGTGCCAGCAGCCTGGACAGCCGAACTGAAGCTTTCTTT CASSLDSRTEAFF
. TRBD2 TRBJ2-2 TRBV2 17 TGTGCCAGCAGTGGGGGACTAGCGGGGGGCGCCGCCGGGGAGCTGTTTTTT CASSGGLAGGAAGELFF
once TRBD1 TRBJ1-2 TRBV10-2 13 TGCGCCAGCAGCACAGGGACAGGCAAGGGCTACACCTTC CASSTGTGKGYTF
. . TRBJ2-7 TRBV5-6 14 TGTGCCAGCAGCTTGGGCAGAGCCACCTACGAGCAGTACTTC CASSLGRATYEQYF
. TRBD1 TRBJ2-1 TRBV5-1 14 TGCGCCAGCACTGACCCGGACAGGGTCAATGAGCAGTTCTTC CASTDPDRVNEQFF
. . TRBJ1-2 TRBV5-6 16 TGTGCCAGCAGCTCCACCCCGAGTTGGGGTTTGAGTCACTACACCTTC CASSSTPSWGLSHYTF
. . TRBJ1-1 TRBV4-3 16 TGCGCCAGCAGCCAAGATCAAAGGACAGCGAACACTGAAGCTTTCTTT CASSQDQRTANTEAFF
. . TRBJ2-2 TRBV9 12 TGTGCCAGCAGCGCAGGGGTCGGGGAGCTGTTTTTT CASSAGVGELFF
. . TRBJ1-3 TRBV2 16 TGTGCCAGCAGTGAGGATGGGACACTCTATGGAAACACCATATATTTT CASSEDGTLYGNTIYF
. . TRBJ2-1 TRBV9 15 TGTGCCAGCAGCGTAGACATCGGGCCGTACAATGAGCAGTTCTTC CASSVDIGPYNEQFF
. . TRBJ1-5 TRBV27 12 TGTGCCAGCAGCCTCAAGGGGCAGCCCCAGCATTTT CASSLKGQPQHF
once . TRBJ1-2 TRBV29-1 15 TGCAGCGTTGAAGATCGGCGGGGAGAGGATCCTGGCTACACCTTC CSVEDRRGEDPGYTF
. TRBD1 TRBJ2-4 TRBV5-4 15 TGTGCCAGCAGCTTGATGGACAGGGGCGAGAGTCTTCTGTACTTC CASSLMDRGESLLYF
. TRBD1 TRBJ1-5 TRBV24-1 15 TGTGCCACCAGTGATGGCAGGGGGATCAATCAGCCCCAGCATTTT CATSDGRGINQPQHF
. TRBD2 TRBJ2-5 TRBV25-1 14 TGTGCCAGCAGTGCCCGGGGGGGCGGGAAGACCCAGTACTTC CASSARGGGKTQYF
. . TRBJ1-6 TRBV5-1 17 TGCGCCAGCAGCTTGGACAGGGAAAGCTCCTATAATTCACCCCTCCACTTT CASSLDRESSYNSPLHF
few . TRBJ2-5 TRBV5-8 16 TGTGCCAGCAGCTTCGGTGGGGGAGCCCCCGGGTTGGCCCAGTACTTC CASSFGGGAPGLAQYF
. . TRBJ2-2 TRBV12-3/TRBV12-4 11 TGTGCCAGCAGTCAACCCGGGGAGCTGTTTTTT CASSQPGELFF
once TRBD1 TRBJ1-2 TRBV19 16 TGTGCCAGTAGTAGGACCTCCGGGACAGGGCACTATGGCTACACCTTC CASSRTSGTGHYGYTF
. TRBD2 TRBJ2-2 TRBV7-7 15 TGTGCTAGCGGGAGGACAGCCGCGAACACCGGGGAGCTGTTTTTT CASGRTAANTGELFF
. . TRBJ1-1 TRBV7-6 15 TGTGCCAGCAGCCCCGTTGGGCAGGGCTTAACTGAAGCTTTCTTT CASSPVGQGLTEAFF
. . TRBJ1-1 TRBV29-1 12 TGCAGCGTGCGGGTGTGGGTCACTGAAGCTTTCTTT CSVRVWVTEAFF
. . TRBJ1-1 TRBV6-6 16 TGTGCCAGCAGTTACCTTCGACAGGTCGTGAACACTGAAGCTTTCTTT CASSYLRQVVNTEAFF
. . TRBJ1-1 TRBV5-1 13 TGCGCCAGCAGGTCTGACCCTAAAACTGAAGCTTTCTTT CASRSDPKTEAFF
. TRBD2 TRBJ2-3 TRBV25-1 14 TGTGCCAGCAGTGAAGCGGGGGGCACAGATACGCAGTATTTT CASSEAGGTDTQYF
. . TRBJ2-3 TRBV18 13 TGTGCCAGCTCGGAGACTCGCACAGATACGCAGTATTTT CASSETRTDTQYF
. . TRBJ2-3 TRBV4-3 18 TGCGCCAGCAGCCAAGGGGCTCCCACGCAGTTGAGGACAGATACGCAGTATTTT CASSQGAPTQLRTDTQYF
. . TRBJ1-3 TRBV6-5 14 TGTGCCAGCAGGTTCGGGTGGCAGTCGAACACCATATATTTT CASRFGWQSNTIYF
. TRBD2 TRBJ2-3 TRBV5-1 19 TGCGCCAGCAAGGACACCGTTTACCGACTAGCGGGGGGGGAAGATACGCAGTATTTT CASKDTVYRLAGGEDTQYF
. . TRBJ2-2 TRBV30 14 TGTGCCTGGAGGCAGATTCCAAACACCGGGGAGCTGTTTTTT CAWRQIPNTGELFF
. TRBD1 TRBJ2-7 TRBV6-1 16 TGTGCCAGCAGTGCCTCCGGGACAGGGAGCTCCTACGAGCAGTACTTC CASSASGTGSSYEQYF
. . TRBJ1-5 TRBV27 15 TGTGCCAGCAGACAGTACAGGGATAGCAATCAGCCCCAGCATTTT CASRQYRDSNQPQHF
. . TRBJ1-2 TRBV18 13 TGTGCCAGCTCACCCGACAGGACTGGCGGCTACACCTTC CASSPDRTGGYTF
. . TRBJ1-1 TRBV5-1 13 TGCGCCAGCAGCTTCGGACAAAACACTGAAGCTTTCTTT CASSFGQNTEAFF
. . TRBJ2-1 TRBV19 13 TGTGCCAGTAGTATCGACCCTGTTGGTGAGCAGTTCTTC CASSIDPVGEQFF